Each of the 10 T cell receptor beta chains below was sequenced from the same sample in a study of beta chain features in type 1 diabetes. Expressed TCRB transcripts were sequenced after all isolated RNA was converted to cDNA. Clones were sequenced by immunoSEQ multiplex PCR, and TCRdb holds only the in-frame ones, with some missing. The sample lists over 500,000 clones, about a sixth occurring once. Input material: naive CD4+ T cells from blood. The receptors originated from a man in his late teens or twenties in good health.

This clone was seen a handful of times. V gene TRBV11-2 combines with J gene TRBJ1-4, with D perhaps TRBD1 (6 bases). V lost 5 bases to trimming and J lost 6 bases, with 19 bases between them. The CDR3 contains 16 residues. Germline V gives CDR1 SGHAT, CDR2 FQNNGV. The CDR3 protein is CASSPRGQLRDEKLFF. CDR3 sequence (DNA): TGTGCCAGCAGCCCCCGAGGACAGCTCCGAGATGAAAAACTGTTTTTT.

This clone was observed a few times. The rearrangement uses TRBV7-2 and TRBJ2-1; TRBD2 matches at 10 bases. V lost 6 bases, J lost 8 bases, and 13 bases stayed unmatched. Germline lookup yields CDR1 SGHTA and CDR2 FQGNSA. CDR3 length equals 16 residues. The CDR3 nucleotides read TGTGCCAGCAGATATAAGCGGGGGGGCCGGCTTGATGAGCAGTTCTTC. The encoded protein is CASRYKRGGRLDEQFF.

This clone has just a few counts. The chain links TRBV4-3 to TRBJ2-3; D possibly matches TRBD1 or TRBD2 (6 bases each). Germline values: CDR1 LGHNA, CDR2 YSLEER. The CDR3 contains 18 residues. Trimming shortened V by 1 base and J by 4 bases, and 21 bases separated the two germline ends. In nucleotides, the CDR3 is TGCGCCAGCAGCCAAGTAGGGGGGAGAGGGCTGGGGGCAGATACGCAGTATTTT. The encoded protein is CASSQVGGRGLGADTQYF.

The V and J genes are TRBV7-2 and TRBJ2-3, with unresolved D. Per the germline V gene, CDR1 is SGHTA and CDR2 is FQGNSA. Trimming left V 5 bases short and J 4 bases short, with 10 bases between. There are 13 residues in the CDR3. The CDR3 loop is CASSTRSSDTQYF. The CDR3 nucleotides are TGTGCCAGCAGCACCCGGAGTTCAGATACGCAGTATTTT. Complete variable domain (other parts from reference TRBV7-2 and TRBJ2-3): GAGVSQSPSNKVTEKGKDVELRCDPISGHTALYWYRQSLGQGLEFLIYFQGNSAPDKSGLPSDRFSAERTGGSVSTLTIQRTQQEDSAVYLCASSTRSSDTQYFGPGTRLTVL.

The chain couples TRBV2 to TRBJ2-1; D is unclear. CDR3 size: 15 residues. V shed 6 bases and J shed 0 bases, with 12 bases lying between them. Germline CDR1 reads SNHLY; CDR2 reads FYNNEI. CDR3 sequence: CASSDNPSSYNEQFF. CDR3 in DNA: TGTGCCAGCAGCGACAACCCCTCCTCCTACAATGAGCAGTTCTTC.

In this sample, this clone turned up a few times. The CDR3 DNA is TGTGCCAGCAGCCCAACTAGCGGGGGATACGAGCAGTACTTC. This gives the protein CASSPTSGGYEQYF. This chain links TRBV7-2 with TRBJ2-7; 11 bases agree with TRBD2. Germline values: CDR1 SGHTA, CDR2 FQGNSA. The V and J ends lost 5 bases and 4 bases, in that order; junction bases with no gene match: 4. The CDR3 consists of 14 residues.

This clone was seen more than once but under ten times. The chain links TRBV4-1 to TRBJ2-2; 9 nucleotides agree with TRBD1. CDR3 length: 16 residues. Germline V gives CDR1 MGHRA, CDR2 YSYEKL. After removal of 4 bases from V and 7 bases from J, the junction contained 10 bases not matched to a gene. The CDR3 is CASSPGGQGRVGELFF. CDR3 DNA: TGCGCCAGCAGCCCGGGGGGACAGGGTCGGGTCGGGGAGCTGTTTTTT.

The J gene is TRBJ2-5, the V gene TRBV7-2; the D call may be TRBD1 or TRBD2 (6 bases each). This CDR3 contains 14 residues. CDR1 and CDR2 (germline): SGHTA, FQGNSA. V shed 5 bases and J shed 4 bases, with 14 bases lying between them. CDR3 DNA: TGTGCCAGCAGCATACAAGGGGGGTTAGAGACCCAGTACTTC. It is translated as CASSIQGGLETQYF.

This clone was detected once. The chain couples TRBV7-3 to TRBJ1-1; D is possibly TRBD1 (5 bases). The CDR3 is made up of 13 amino acids. V lost 6 bases, J lost 6 bases, and 14 bases lay in between. Germline loops: CDR1 SGHTA, CDR2 FQGTGA. CDR3 region: CASRFSRVSEAFF. CDR3 sequence (DNA): TGTGCCAGCAGGTTTAGCAGGGTTTCTGAAGCTTTCTTT.

The V call is TRBV5-1, the J call TRBJ2-1; no firm D call. V lost 0 bases and J 6 bases, leaving 10 bases between the germline ends. The CDR3 runs 14 residues. Germline assignment: CDR1 SGHRS and CDR2 YFSETQ. The CDR3 sequence is CASSLDAGANEQFF. In DNA form, the CDR3 reads TGCGCCAGCAGCTTGGACGCCGGAGCCAATGAGCAGTTCTTC.